The next 26 T cell receptor beta chains were all read from a single sample in a study of cytotoxic CD8 clonotypes in ibrutinib-treated CLL. The protocol was immunoSEQ multiplex PCR, while the TCRdb copy is restricted to in-frame clones and leaves out a portion. The data hold around 16,000 clones, with 68% observed a single time. Specimen: PBMCs, collected before ibrutinib treatment. The receptors come from a human donor with chronic lymphocytic leukemia.

This clone was seen a handful of times. The V call is TRBV6-4, the J call TRBJ2-2; 7 bases agree with TRBD1. The V segment lost 6 bases and the J segment 1 base; nucleotides outside the gene matches: 5. Germline loops: CDR1 MRHNA, CDR2 SNTAGT. The CDR3 sequence is 15 residues long. In DNA form, the CDR3 reads TGTGCCAGCAGCGCTACAGGGGTGAACACCGGGGAGCTGTTTTTT. Amino acids: CASSATGVNTGELFF.

The rearrangement uses TRBV5-1 and TRBJ2-7, with TRBD2 matching over 7 bases. This CDR3 spans 14 amino acids. Germline V CDR1 and CDR2: SGHRS, YFSETQ. V was pared by 6 bases and J by 3 bases, with 9 bases of the junction left unmatched. The CDR3, as DNA: TGCGCCAGCACTCCTAGCGGTGTCCTCTACGAGCAGTACTTC. As protein: CASTPSGVLYEQYF.

The table lists this clone with a few counts. V gene TRBV4-1 combines with J gene TRBJ1-3; no reliable D call. The V end was cut by 1 base, the J end by 4 bases, with 8 bases between. The CDR3 runs 14 residues. Germline CDR1 and CDR2: MGHRA and YSYEKL. Here the CDR3 DNA reads TGCGCCAGCAGCCAAGCTCCCCCCGGAAACACCATATATTTT. Translating gives CASSQAPPGNTIYF.

The count of this clone is one. This chain links TRBV7-9 with TRBJ1-4; unclear D gene. Trimming removed 1 base from V and 5 bases from J, with 17 bases in between. This CDR3 contains 17 residues. Germline values: CDR1 SEHNR, CDR2 FQNEAQ (reference sequence). The CDR3 is CASSLDPRQAPNEKLFF. The CDR3 DNA reads as TGTGCCAGCAGCTTAGATCCGAGGCAGGCCCCAAATGAAAAACTGTTTTTT.

This chain uses TRBV28 with TRBJ2-4; TRBD1 is a possible D gene (6 bases). The germline V and J ends were trimmed by 3 bases and 4 bases, with 10 bases remaining between them. The CDR3 runs 14 residues. CDR1 is MDHEN and CDR2 is SYDVKM in the germline V gene. The CDR3 region is CASSFGQTKNIQYF. The DNA for the CDR3 is TGTGCCAGCAGTTTTGGACAGACAAAAAACATTCAGTACTTC.

In this sample, this clone turned up a few times. The J gene is TRBJ1-2, the V gene TRBV19; 9 nucleotides agree with TRBD1. Germline-derived CDR1 and CDR2 are LNHDA and SQIVND (reference sequence). The V and J ends lost 2 bases and 2 bases, in that order; junction bases with no gene match: 6. This CDR3 has 16 residues. CDR3 region: CASSITRTGVNYGYTF. For the CDR3, the DNA is TGTGCCAGTAGTATAACTCGGACAGGGGTAAACTATGGCTACACCTTC.

V and J are TRBV25-1 and TRBJ2-1; either TRBD1 or TRBD2 may fit D (6 bases each). The CDR3 covers 14 residues. Germline V lookup: CDR1 MGHDK, CDR2 SYGVNS. Deletions cut 7 bases from V and 7 bases from J, with 17 bases between. Written as DNA, the CDR3 is TGTGCCAGCACCCCTGGGGGGACACTTAATGAGCAGTTCTTC. Translated: CASTPGGTLNEQFF. The entire variable domain, with the rest obtained from reference TRBV25-1 and TRBJ2-1, is as follows: EADIYQTPRYLVIGTGKKITLECSQTMGHDKMYWYQQDPGMELHLIHYSYGVNSTEKGDLSSESTVSRIRTEHFPLTLESARPSHTSQYLCASTPGGTLNEQFFGPGTRLTVL.

The rearrangement links TRBV11-1 to TRBJ2-7; D is ambiguous. The germline CDR1 and CDR2 sequences are SGHAT and FQDESV (reference sequence). The CDR3 sequence is 16 residues long. Trimming took 0 bases from V and 4 from J, leaving 16 bases between them. The CDR3 DNA reads as TGTGCCAGCAGCTTAGCTTGGCAGCCCGAGCGATACGAGCAGTACTTC. This sequence encodes CASSLAWQPERYEQYF.

This chain links TRBV18 with TRBJ2-1, with TRBD2 matching 7 bases. J was trimmed by 5 bases and V by 5 bases; bases with no gene match: 3. The CDR3 is made up of 13 amino acids. The germline V gene has CDR1 KGHSH and CDR2 LQKENI. The CDR3 loop reads CASSSGTNNEQFF. The CDR3 DNA follows: TGTGCCAGCTCATCCGGGACTAACAATGAGCAGTTCTTC. Filled out from reference TRBV18 and TRBJ2-1, the complete variable domain reads NAGVMQNPRHLVRRRGQEARLRCSPMKGHSHVYWYRQLPEEGLKFMVYLQKENIIDESGMPKERFSAEFPKEGPSILRIQQVVRGDSAAYFCASSSGTNNEQFFGPGTRLTVL.

The chain recombines TRBV6-4 with TRBJ2-3, with D hard to call. Germline V gives CDR1 MRHNA, CDR2 SNTAGT. V shed 0 bases and J shed 0 bases, with 7 bases lying between them. CDR3 size: 15 residues. The CDR3 region has the DNA TGTGCCAGCAGTGACTCCGGTTTCAGCACAGATACGCAGTATTTT. As protein: CASSDSGFSTDTQYF.

In nucleotides, the CDR3 is TGCAGCGTTGAAGATCTTCAGACACACCTTGGCTATGGCTACACCTTC. It translates to CSVEDLQTHLGYGYTF. This chain connects TRBV29-1 to TRBJ1-2; D is undetermined. The germline CDR1 and CDR2 sequences are SQVTM and ANQGSEA. V was trimmed by 0 bases and J by 4 bases, leaving 18 bases between them. The CDR3 runs 16 residues.

This clone was seen only a few times. CDR3 nucleotides: TGTGCCTGGAGTGCCGCCCGTATCGCGAACACCGGGGAGCTGTTTTTT. Its protein is CAWSAARIANTGELFF. This chain joins TRBV30 and TRBJ2-2; no reliable D call. The CDR3 consists of 16 residues. Trimming removed 1 base at V and 0 bases at J, with 12 bases between. The germline gives CDR1 GTSNPN, CDR2 SVGIG (reference sequence).

The rearrangement joins TRBV19 to TRBJ2-3; 12 bases fit TRBD1. The CDR3 has 16 residues. The V gene's germline CDR1 is LNHDA and CDR2 SQIVND (reference sequence). With V trimmed by 1 base and J by 6 bases, 5 bases remained unmatched. In DNA, the CDR3 is TGTGCCAGTAGTATAGGGGGGACAGGGGGCGCGGATACGCAGTATTTT. This gives the protein CASSIGGTGGADTQYF.

This clone was picked up a small number of times. The chain employs TRBV6-4 and TRBJ2-1; 11 nucleotides align to TRBD2. Trimming cost V 0 bases and J 6 bases; bases outside gene matches: 1. Germline V gene data show CDR1 as MRHNA and CDR2 as SNTAGT. The CDR3 runs to 15 residues. DNA for the CDR3: TGTGCCAGCAGTGACTCTAGCGGGGGGGGCAATGAGCAGTTCTTC. This gives the protein CASSDSSGGGNEQFF.

The chain combines TRBV7-2 with TRBJ2-7; 7 bases map to TRBD2. The V gene end was trimmed by 5 bases and the J gene end by 0 bases; junction bases not matched to a gene: 7. The CDR3 is 15 residues long. Germline V gene lookup returns CDR1 SGHTA and CDR2 FQGNSA. The CDR3 region has the DNA TGTGCCAGCAGCCCGGGAGGTGGGATCTCCTACGAGCAGTACTTC. Amino acids: CASSPGGGISYEQYF.

V and J are TRBV7-2 and TRBJ2-7, with TRBD2 matching 13 bases. Trimming took 3 bases from V and 3 from J; bases not matched to a gene: 5. The CDR3 runs 16 residues. Germline assignment: CDR1 SGHTA and CDR2 FQGNSA. Here the CDR3 DNA reads TGTGCCAGCAGCTTTACCGGGACTAGCGGGGACTACGAGCAGTACTTC. Amino acid sequence: CASSFTGTSGDYEQYF.

The gene calls are TRBV30 and TRBJ1-6; 9 bases fit TRBD1. The CDR3 sequence is 13 residues long. CDR1 is GTSNPN, CDR2 SVGIG, per germline (reference sequence). J was trimmed by 7 bases and V by 4 bases; bases with no gene match: 2. CDR3 sequence reads: CAWIGQGNSPLHF. The CDR3 DNA reads TGTGCCTGGATTGGACAGGGGAATTCACCCCTCCACTTT.

This clone has just a few counts. Sequence at one end of the junction differs from germline and may be a read error. The J gene is TRBJ2-7, the V gene TRBV2; TRBD1 agrees at 8 bases. Germline CDR1 and CDR2: SNHLY and FYNNEI. The CDR3 length is 15 residues. CDR3 sequence reads: CASSLVGTGSNEQYF. For the CDR3, the DNA is TGTGCCAGCTCCCTTGTTGGGACAGGCTCCAACGAGCAGTACTTC.

The CDR3 DNA sequence: TGTGCCAGCAGCGATCAAATAGGGAAACACACAGATACGCAGTATTTT. It specifies CASSDQIGKHTDTQYF. The gene calls are TRBV9 and TRBJ2-3, with D uncertain. Between the trimmed V and J ends, which lost 3 bases and 2 bases, there was a span of 16 bases. The germline CDR1 and CDR2 sequences are SGDLS and YYNGEE. This CDR3 region has 16 residues.

This sequence joins TRBV16 and TRBJ1-5; D may be TRBD1 (5 bases). This CDR3 comprises 16 residues. The germline V and J ends were trimmed by 1 base and 0 bases, with 10 bases remaining between them. The germline CDR1 and CDR2 sequences are KGHSY and FQNENV. CDR3 coding DNA: TGTGCCAGCAGCCAATTTAGGACAAATAGCAATCAGCCCCAGCATTTT. Translation gives CASSQFRTNSNQPQHF. The whole variable domain, remainder taken from reference TRBV16 and TRBJ1-5, is GEEVAQTPKHLVRGEGQKAKLYCAPIKGHSYVFWYQQVLKNEFKFLISFQNENVFDETGMPKERFSAKCLPNSPCSLEIQATKLEDSAVYFCASSQFRTNSNQPQHFGDGTRLSIL.

The chain combines TRBV27 with TRBJ2-3; D is unresolved. From germline, CDR1 is MNHEY and CDR2 SMNVEV (reference sequence). This CDR3 has 14 amino acids. Trimming removed 3 bases at V and 2 bases at J, with 9 bases between. The CDR3 spells CASSFGQATDTQYF. The CDR3 bases are TGTGCCAGCAGTTTCGGCCAGGCCACAGATACGCAGTATTTT.

This clone turned up a few times. The rearrangement joins TRBV30 to TRBJ2-2; 9 bases match TRBD1. The trim removed 8 bases at V and 4 bases at J, leaving 11 bases unmatched. The CDR3 totals 15 residues. Germline lookup yields CDR1 GTSNPN and CDR2 SVGIG (reference sequence). CDR3 DNA sequence: TGTGCCCAGACCCCCGGGACAGGGCTCACCGGGGAGCTGTTTTTT. Protein product: CAQTPGTGLTGELFF.

This chain connects TRBV6-6 to TRBJ2-2; either TRBD1 or TRBD2 may supply D (6 bases each). Germline V lookup: CDR1 MNHNY, CDR2 SVGAGI (reference sequence). CDR3 length equals 14 residues. V gave up 7 bases and J gave up 4 bases, with 13 bases separating them. This CDR3 reads CASMGGLGTGELFF. The CDR3 coding sequence is TGTGCCAGCATGGGGGGCCTGGGCACCGGGGAGCTGTTTTTT.

The genes are TRBV7-6 and TRBJ2-2; TRBD2 matches 7 bases. Trimming took 5 bases from V and 8 from J; bases not matched to a gene: 5. The CDR3 has 13 amino acids. CDR1 and CDR2 (germline): SGHVS, FNYEAQ. CDR3: CASSQGGQGELFF. CDR3 bases: TGTGCCAGCAGCCAGGGAGGGCAGGGGGAGCTGTTTTTT. The whole variable domain, remainder taken from reference TRBV7-6 and TRBJ2-2, is GAGVSQSPRYKVTKRGQDVALRCDPISGHVSLYWYRQALGQGPEFLTYFNYEAQQDKSGLPNDRFSAERPEGSISTLTIQRTEQRDSAMYRCASSQGGQGELFFGEGSRLTVL.

This chain connects TRBV7-2 to TRBJ2-7; D perhaps matches TRBD1 (5 bases). With 0 bases removed from V and 4 bases from J, the gap between germline ends came to 7 bases. The CDR3 runs to 13 residues. The germline V gene has CDR1 SGHTA and CDR2 FQGNSA. The CDR3 is CASSLAGLYEQYF. The CDR3 region has the DNA TGTGCCAGCAGCTTAGCGGGGCTGTACGAGCAGTACTTC.

The chain combines TRBV6-5 with TRBJ1-4; D is possibly TRBD1 (5 bases). This CDR3 contains 13 residues. With 0 bases removed from V and 7 bases from J, the gap between germline ends came to 6 bases. CDR1 is MNHEY, CDR2 SVGAGI, per germline. The CDR3 spells CASSYSGGEKLFF. The CDR3 bases are TGTGCCAGCAGTTACTCCGGGGGTGAAAAACTGTTTTTT.